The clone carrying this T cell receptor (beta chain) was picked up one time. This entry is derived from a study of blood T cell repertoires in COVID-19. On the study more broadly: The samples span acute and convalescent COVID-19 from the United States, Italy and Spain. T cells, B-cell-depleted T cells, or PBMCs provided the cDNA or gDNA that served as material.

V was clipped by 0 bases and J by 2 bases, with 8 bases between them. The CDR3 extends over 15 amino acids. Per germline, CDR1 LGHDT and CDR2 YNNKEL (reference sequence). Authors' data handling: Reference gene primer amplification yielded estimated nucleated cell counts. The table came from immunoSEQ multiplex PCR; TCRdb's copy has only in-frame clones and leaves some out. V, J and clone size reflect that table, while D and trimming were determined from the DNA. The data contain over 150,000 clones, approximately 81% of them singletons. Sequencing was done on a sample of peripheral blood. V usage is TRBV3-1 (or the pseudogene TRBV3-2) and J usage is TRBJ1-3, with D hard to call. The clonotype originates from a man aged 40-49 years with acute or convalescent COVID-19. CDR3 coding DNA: TGTGCCAGCAGCCAAGACCGCGGGGCTGGAAACACCATATATTTT. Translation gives CASSQDRGAGNTIYF.